This T cell receptor (beta chain) is from a study of shared clonotypes between healthy human individuals. Sequenced by immunoSEQ multiplex PCR; TCRdb stores in-frame clones only, minus some. Among 2 million to 2.5 million clones listed, just over 90% were seen once. On this clone: The identical CDR3 is also encoded by other nucleotide sequences in the sample.

V was pared by 0 bases and J by 6 bases, with 6 bases between. The germline CDR1 and CDR2 sequences are SGHAT and FQNNGV. This CDR3 contains 13 residues. The receptor was isolated from a man in his late teens or twenties in good health. Some clones in this sample may be carry-over from other donors' samples. The chain carries TRBV11-2 and TRBJ1-5; D remains unclear. Sequenced input: naive CD4+ T cells from PBMCs. Subset meaning: CD45RA+ positively selected. The CDR3 loop reads CASSLELGQPQHF. CDR3 bases: TGTGCCAGCAGCTTAGAGCTCGGTCAGCCCCAGCATTTT.